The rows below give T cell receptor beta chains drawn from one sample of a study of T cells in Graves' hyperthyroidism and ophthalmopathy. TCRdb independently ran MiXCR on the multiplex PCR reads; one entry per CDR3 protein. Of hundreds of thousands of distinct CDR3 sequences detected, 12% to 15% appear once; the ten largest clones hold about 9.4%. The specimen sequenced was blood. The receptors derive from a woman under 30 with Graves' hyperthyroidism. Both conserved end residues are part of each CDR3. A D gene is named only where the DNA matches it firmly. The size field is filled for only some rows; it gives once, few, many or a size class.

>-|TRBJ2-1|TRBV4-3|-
CASSPLSNLDEQFF
TGCGCCAGCAGCCCTCTCTCGAATCTAGATGAGCAGTTCTTC
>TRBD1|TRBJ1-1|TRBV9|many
CASSVDRGSTEAFF
TGTGCCAGCAGCGTCGACAGGGGATCCACTGAAGCTTTCTTT
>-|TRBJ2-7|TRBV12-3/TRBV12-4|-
CASSLTRNPYEQYF
TGTGCCAGCAGTCTTACTAGAAACCCCTACGAGCAGTACTTC
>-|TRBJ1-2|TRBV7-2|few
CASSFGGSPNYGYTF
TGTGCCAGCAGCTTCGGGGGTTCTCCGAACTATGGCTACACCTTC
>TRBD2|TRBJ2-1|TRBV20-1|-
CSARATSGPYNEQFF
TGCAGTGCTAGAGCTACTAGCGGGCCTTACAATGAGCAGTTCTTC
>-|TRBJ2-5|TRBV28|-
CASSTRFGSRETQYF
TGTGCCAGCAGTACCCGGTTTGGCAGTAGGGAGACCCAGTACTTC
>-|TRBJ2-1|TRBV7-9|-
CASSSGTKSSYNEQFF
TGTGCCAGCAGCTCCGGGACCAAGAGCTCCTACAATGAGCAGTTCTTC
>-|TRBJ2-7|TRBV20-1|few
CSAIADEQYF
TGCAGTGCTATTGCCGACGAGCAGTACTTC
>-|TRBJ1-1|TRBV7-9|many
CASSERGPYLNTEAFF
TGTGCCAGCAGCGAGAGAGGACCGTACCTGAACACTGAAGCTTTCTTT
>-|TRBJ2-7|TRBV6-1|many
CASSEFADSYEQYF
TGTGCCAGCAGTGAATTCGCAGACTCCTACGAGCAGTACTTC
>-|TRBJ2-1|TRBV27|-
CASGLLYPEHLNNEQFF
TGTGCCAGCGGACTCTTGTACCCGGAACACCTGAACAATGAGCAGTTCTTC
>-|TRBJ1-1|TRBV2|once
CASSDSNTEALF
TGTGCCAGCAGTGACTCTAACACTGAAGCTCTCTTT
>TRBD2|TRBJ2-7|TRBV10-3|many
CAISAGTSGRPYEQYF
TGTGCCATCAGTGCCGGGACTAGCGGGAGGCCATACGAGCAGTACTTC
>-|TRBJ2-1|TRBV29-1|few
CSVVGTPYYNEQFF
TGCAGCGTTGTAGGGACTCCGTACTACAATGAGCAGTTCTTC
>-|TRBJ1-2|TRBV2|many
CASRSRGLYGYTF
TGTGCCAGCAGGTCCCGGGGCCTCTATGGCTACACCTTC
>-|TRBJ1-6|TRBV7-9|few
CASSLLEGTGSYNSPLHF
TGTGCCAGCAGCTTACTGGAGGGCACAGGGTCCTATAATTCACCCCTCCACTTT
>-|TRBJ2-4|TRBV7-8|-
CASSFSGSNIQYF
TGTGCCAGCAGCTTCTCCGGGTCAAACATTCAGTACTTC
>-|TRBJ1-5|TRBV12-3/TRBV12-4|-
CASHTRDNQPQHF
TGTGCCAGCCACACCAGGGACAATCAGCCCCAGCATTTT
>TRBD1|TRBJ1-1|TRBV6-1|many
CASSPTGLMNTEAFF
TGTGCCAGCAGCCCGACAGGGTTAATGAACACTGAAGCTTTCTTT
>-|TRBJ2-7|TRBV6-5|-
CASSYVGPRGEQYF
TGTGCCAGCAGTTACGTGGGTCCAAGAGGGGAGCAGTACTTC
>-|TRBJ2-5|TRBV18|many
CATSTRQETQYF
TGTGCCACTTCTACCCGTCAAGAGACCCAGTACTTC
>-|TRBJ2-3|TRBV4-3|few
CASSQDGLRSTDTQYF
TGCGCCAGCAGCCAAGATGGACTAAGGAGCACAGATACGCAGTATTTT
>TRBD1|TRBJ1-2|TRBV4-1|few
CASSPNAGQGVSGYTF
TGCGCCAGCAGCCCCAACGCAGGACAGGGTGTTAGTGGCTACACCTTC
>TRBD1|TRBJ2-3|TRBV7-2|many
CASSLRGPGTDTQYF
TGTGCCAGCAGCTTGAGGGGGCCCGGCACAGATACGCAGTATTTT